This T cell receptor beta chain was identified in a study of early T cells in non-severe SARS-CoV-2 infection. TCRdb processed the 5' RACE reads anew with MiXCR; each CDR3 protein has one entry. The sample includes around 80,000 distinct CDR3 sequences, roughly 15% seen only once; the top ten take about 1.5%. This CDR3 contains 17 residues. The V gene end was trimmed by 7 bases and the J gene end by 5 bases; junction bases not matched to a gene: 8. CDR1 and CDR2 from the germline V gene are SNHLY and FYNNEI. This clonotype appeared a few times. The sample comprised whole blood. The chain has TRBV2 and TRBJ2-2; 15 bases are shared with TRBD2. The TCR was taken from an adult who was a healthcare worker with PCR-confirmed SARS-CoV-2 infection or an uninfected control (not recorded which). CDR3 sequence reads: CASTGLAGGRRTGELFF. CDR3 DNA sequence: TGTGCCAGCACCGGACTAGCGGGGGGGCGGCGGACCGGGGAGCTGTTTTTT.